The rows below give T cell receptor beta chains drawn from one sample of a study of cytomegalovirus exposure and HLA in healthy donors. Method: immunoSEQ multiplex PCR; TCRdb's copy keeps in-frame clones and lacks some. The top ten clones hold 6% to 9.5% of a sample with about 93,000 clones, 80% of them seen once. Material: PBMCs. These receptors all stem from a young man in good health and CMV-seronegative. Each CDR3 is given with its conserved first and last residue. The D gene is left open where the match is weak. Clone size is given for some rows only: seen once, a few or many times, or a class if the clone is expanded.

abundance	d_gene	j_gene	v_gene	CDR3nt	CDR3aa
once	TRBD2	TRBJ2-3	TRBV6-4	TGTGCCAGCAGGGTACTAGCGGGGGGCACAGATACGCAGTATTTT	CASRVLAGGTDTQYF
NA	NA	TRBJ1-2	TRBV11-2	TGTGCCAGCAGCTTCGAGGGCGGCTACACCTTC	CASSFEGGYTF
NA	NA	TRBJ2-3	TRBV4-1	TGCGCCAGCAGCCAAGTCGGTGGGCCCCGAGATACGCAGTATTTT	CASSQVGGPRDTQYF
NA	NA	TRBJ1-1	TRBV27	TGTGCCAGCAGTTTATCAGGGGTTGGCACTGAAGCTTTCTTT	CASSLSGVGTEAFF
NA	NA	TRBJ2-6	TRBV28	TGTGCCAGCAGTTTACGGGCGGGGGGGGCCAACGTCCTGACTTTC	CASSLRAGGANVLTF
NA	TRBD1	TRBJ1-1	TRBV19	TGTGCCAGTAGTAAAATCCGGGACAGGGGAACTGAAGCTTTCTTT	CASSKIRDRGTEAFF
NA	NA	TRBJ1-2	TRBV9	TGTGCCAGCAGCGTTGGCGGCGCTAACTATGGCTACACCTTC	CASSVGGANYGYTF
few	TRBD2	TRBJ2-1	TRBV7-7	TGTGCCAGCAGCCGCCCGGTCGCTAGCGGGAGCCTCTACAATGAGCAGTTCTTC	CASSRPVASGSLYNEQFF
once	TRBD1	TRBJ1-6	TRBV6-5	TGTGCCAGCAGTTCCGGACAGGGGAATAATTCACCCCTCCACTTT	CASSSGQGNNSPLHF
NA	NA	TRBJ1-4	TRBV5-1	TGCGCCAGCAGCTTGCCTACGGACAGCTTTAATGAAAAACTGTTTTTT	CASSLPTDSFNEKLFF
NA	TRBD2	TRBJ2-2	TRBV9	TGTGCCAGCAGCGTACTAGCGGGAGGGTCTACAACCGGGGAGCTGTTTTTT	CASSVLAGGSTTGELFF
NA	NA	TRBJ1-1	TRBV6-4	TGTGCCAGCAAGGGGGTGGGAAACACTGAAGCTTTCTTT	CASKGVGNTEAFF
NA	NA	TRBJ2-3	TRBV4-2	TGTGCCAGCAGCCAAGAACCTGCGAGTAGGGGGACGACAGATACGCAGTATTTT	CASSQEPASRGTTDTQYF
once	NA	TRBJ2-6	TRBV28	TGTGCCAGCAGTCCTCACCGTAGCTCTGGGGCCAACGTCCTGACTTTC	CASSPHRSSGANVLTF
NA	TRBD1	TRBJ1-5	TRBV5-1	TGCGCCAGCAGCTTGGGGGACAGTCATAGCAATCAGCCCCAGCATTTT	CASSLGDSHSNQPQHF
NA	TRBD1	TRBJ2-3	TRBV18	TGTGCCAGCTCACCGCTTCCGGGACAGGCGGGGACAGATACGCAGTATTTT	CASSPLPGQAGTDTQYF
NA	NA	TRBJ2-7	TRBV27	TGTGCCAGCAGTTCACAGGGACGCGAGCAGTACTTC	CASSSQGREQYF
NA	NA	TRBJ1-1	TRBV18	TGTGCCAGCTCTCCCTCAGAAATCGACACTGAAGCTTTCTTT	CASSPSEIDTEAFF
NA	NA	TRBJ1-5	TRBV25-1	TGTGCCAGCAGTGAATCCCTCCAGGGGAATCAGCCCCAGCATTTT	CASSESLQGNQPQHF
NA	NA	TRBJ2-5	TRBV9	TGTGCCAGCAGCGTAGCCAGGGCAAGCTCCCAAGAGACCCAGTACTTC	CASSVARASSQETQYF
NA	TRBD1	TRBJ1-6	TRBV5-1	TGCGCCAGCAGCTTGGCTCAGGGGGCTAATTCACCCCTCCACTTT	CASSLAQGANSPLHF
NA	TRBD2	TRBJ2-3	TRBV30	TGTGCCTGCCGTTGGCGTTCCAGCGGGGGTGCGTATACGCAGTATTTT	CACRWRSSGGAYTQYF
NA	NA	TRBJ2-4	TRBV7-8	TGTGCCAGCAGCTCAGATTCCGGGACTGAGATTCTATACTTC	CASSSDSGTEILYF
few	TRBD1	TRBJ1-2	TRBV13	TGTGCCAGCAGCTTAGGGACAGGGGGCAACTATGGCTACACCTTC	CASSLGTGGNYGYTF
NA	NA	TRBJ1-1	TRBV10-1	TGCGCCAGCAGTCCAAGACAGGTTGGCGGGAACACTGAAGCTTTCTTT	CASSPRQVGGNTEAFF
once	TRBD2	TRBJ2-5	TRBV6-4	TGTGCCAGCAGTGTCCGAGCGGGGGGTCAAGAGACCCAGTACTTC	CASSVRAGGQETQYF
NA	TRBD2	TRBJ2-7	TRBV7-3	TGTGCCAGCAGCTTAACTACGGGACTAGCGGGGGAGGACGGCGAGCAGTACTTC	CASSLTTGLAGEDGEQYF
NA	NA	TRBJ2-7	TRBV6-5	TGTGCCAGCAGTCAGACAGGTACCTACGAGCAGTACTTC	CASSQTGTYEQYF
NA	NA	TRBJ1-1	TRBV19	TGTGCCAGTAGTATAGTCGACTCATGGAACACTGAAGCTTTCTTT	CASSIVDSWNTEAFF
NA	NA	TRBJ2-7	TRBV5-1	TGCGCCAGCAGCTTAGGGCGGGGACAGTTGGAGCAGTACTTC	CASSLGRGQLEQYF
NA	NA	TRBJ1-4	TRBV5-4	TGTGCCAGCAGCTTGGACAGGTCAACTAATGAAAAACTGTTTTTT	CASSLDRSTNEKLFF
once	TRBD1	TRBJ1-1	TRBV11-2	TGTGCCAGCAGCTTAGACACAATCGTAGACAGGGTGATAGGGAACACTGAAGCTTTCTTT	CASSLDTIVDRVIGNTEAFF
NA	NA	TRBJ2-1	TRBV5-6	TGTGCCAGCAGCGCTACCACAGGAGCCAATGAGCAGTTCTTC	CASSATTGANEQFF
NA	TRBD1	TRBJ2-7	TRBV29-1	TGCAGCGTCCAAAGGGACAGCTCCTACGAGCAGTACTTC	CSVQRDSSYEQYF
NA	TRBD1	TRBJ1-1	TRBV4-1	TGCGCCAGCAGCCCACAGGGGGCGGGAAGGGTTGAAGCTTTCTTT	CASSPQGAGRVEAFF
NA	NA	TRBJ1-2	TRBV19	TGTGCCAGTAGTATGGCGGCAGCTACTGGATATGGCTACACCTTC	CASSMAAATGYGYTF
NA	TRBD1	TRBJ2-2	TRBV6-5	TGTGCCAGCAGACTTAGGGGGCTGGGCACCGGGGAGCTGTTTTTT	CASRLRGLGTGELFF
NA	TRBD2	TRBJ2-3	TRBV4-2	TGTGCCAGCAGCCAAGCTCCGGGGGGGTCTCCAGATACGCAGTATTTT	CASSQAPGGSPDTQYF